This T cell receptor (beta chain) stems from a study of regulatory and conventional T cells in RAG deficiency. Findings and limits, study-wide: Shannon entropy fell and Simpson indices rose in RAG-deficient patients. Shorter CDR3s in all patient subsets; >90% Treg-Tconv overlap in Omenn. Sorted Omenn CD25-high CD127-low cells may not be bona fide Tregs.

TCRdb keeps only in-frame clones here, not all; method: immunoSEQ multiplex PCR. Found here are fewer than 30,000 clones, about 96% of them singletons; the top ten hold 0.15% to 0.2%. Blood CD4+ CD25-low CD127-high conventional T cells supplied the genomic DNA template. The CDR3 runs to 11 residues. V was cut by 4 bases and J by 6 bases, with 7 bases left in between. Looked up from germline, CDR1 is GTSNPN and CDR2 is SVGIG (reference sequence). About this clone itself: The antigen is not known.

The data also belong to a second study, concerning regulatory T cells. In that study: The primer mix had 52 TRBV and 13 TRBJ primers.

The receptor was isolated from a human donor in good health. The chain is built from TRBV30 and TRBJ2-1; D is unresolved. Material for sequencing was CD25- CD4+ T cells sorted from blood. The CDR3 loop is CAWTRSNEQFF. The CDR3 DNA reads TGTGCCTGGACCCGGTCCAATGAGCAGTTCTTC.